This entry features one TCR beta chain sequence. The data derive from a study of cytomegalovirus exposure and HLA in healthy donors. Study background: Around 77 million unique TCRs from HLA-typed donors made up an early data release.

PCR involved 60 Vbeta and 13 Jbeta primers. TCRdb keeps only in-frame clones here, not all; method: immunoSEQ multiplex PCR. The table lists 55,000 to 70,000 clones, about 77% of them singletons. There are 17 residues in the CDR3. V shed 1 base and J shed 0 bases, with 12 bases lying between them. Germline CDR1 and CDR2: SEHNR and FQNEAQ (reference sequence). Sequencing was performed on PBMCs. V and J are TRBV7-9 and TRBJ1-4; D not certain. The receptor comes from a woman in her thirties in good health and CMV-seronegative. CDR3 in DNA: TGTGCCAGCAGCTTAGGGGCAGTAGATGCAACTAATGAAAAACTGTTTTTT. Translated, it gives CASSLGAVDATNEKLFF.